These T cell receptor beta chains were read from a single sample in a study of blood T cell repertoires in COVID-19. Profiling relied on immunoSEQ multiplex PCR, and the TCRdb table lists in-frame clones only, not all of them. The sample includes about 98,000 clones, roughly 87% seen only once; the top ten take 4.5%. Sequenced material: peripheral blood. These receptors were collected from a man between 65 and 79 years old with acute or convalescent COVID-19. The CDR3 runs from the conserved cysteine through the conserved F or W. The D gene is left open where the match is weak. The listing skips clone size in some rows; elsewhere it reads once, few, many or a size class.

d_gene	v_gene	j_gene	abundance	CDR3aa
-	TRBV5-4	TRBJ2-1	few	CASSSGQSSYNEQFF
-	TRBV3-1/TRBV3-2	TRBJ1-2	-	CASSQALNYGYTF
-	TRBV30	TRBJ2-1	-	CAWARDYDNEQFF
TRBD1	TRBV28	TRBJ2-6	-	CASRGQGRSGANVLTF
-	TRBV27	TRBJ2-2	-	CATSRGARGTGELFF
-	TRBV13	TRBJ2-5	-	CASSAWGGGGQETQYF
-	TRBV3-1/TRBV3-2	TRBJ1-1	-	CASSLNPGGSTEAFF
-	TRBV30	TRBJ1-2	-	CAWRQSGFNYGYTF
TRBD1	TRBV2	TRBJ1-6	-	CASSDPQDRGHSYNSPLHF
-	TRBV2	TRBJ1-2	-	CASSDQGTNYGYTF
-	TRBV27	TRBJ1-6	once	CASSSFSGSSPLHF
TRBD1	TRBV28	TRBJ1-2	few	CASSLPTGGNYGYTF
TRBD2	TRBV28	TRBJ2-1	-	CASSASGGAFNEQFF
TRBD1	TRBV29-1	TRBJ2-1	-	CSVESQGLMDEQFF
TRBD2	TRBV3-1/TRBV3-2	TRBJ2-1	-	CASSPQGGGARFEQFF
-	TRBV15	TRBJ2-1	-	CATSRSTRMNYNEQFF
-	TRBV2	TRBJ1-4	-	CASSEDSNEKLFF
-	TRBV11-1	TRBJ2-5	-	CASSKGYQETQYF
-	TRBV5-1	TRBJ2-3	-	CASSLDKRRTDTQYF
TRBD2	TRBV7-9	TRBJ2-3	-	CASSLTSGGALFTDTQYF
-	TRBV5-4	TRBJ1-3	few	CASSDYARDTIYF
TRBD1	TRBV2	TRBJ1-2	-	CASSETGTGINYGYTF
-	TRBV24-1	TRBJ2-3	-	CATGGGTDTQYF
TRBD1	TRBV28	TRBJ2-3	-	CASSRGTGGLTDTQYF
-	TRBV13	TRBJ1-1	-	CASSLGLGLMNTEAFF
TRBD2	TRBV6-5	TRBJ2-2	-	CARGRVEATGELFF
-	TRBV29-1	TRBJ2-3	-	CSATLGGGTDTQYF
TRBD1	TRBV5-1	TRBJ1-1	-	CASSSTRGSTEAFF
-	TRBV19	TRBJ1-4	-	CASSQPGAINEKLFF
-	TRBV5-8	TRBJ1-2	-	CASSLSLKGFGGARGYTF
-	TRBV28	TRBJ1-2	-	CASTGVNQKRRRYGYTF
-	TRBV29-1	TRBJ2-5	-	CSGGGTKETQYF
-	TRBV15	TRBJ2-2	-	CATSRGAGQLLRELFF
TRBD2	TRBV6-2/TRBV6-3	TRBJ2-7	-	CASSYSGGRPTYEQYF
TRBD1	TRBV5-1	TRBJ1-2	-	CASSLGQGGAAGYTF
TRBD2	TRBV29-1	TRBJ2-3	-	CSVKRGGRNTQYF
-	TRBV29-1	TRBJ1-1	-	CSVEDGMNTEAFF
TRBD1	TRBV19	TRBJ2-3	once	CASSIDRATDTQYF
-	TRBV9	TRBJ1-1	-	CASSPQTGNTEAFF